This T cell receptor (beta chain) derives from a study of blood T cell repertoires in COVID-19. Study overall: Italy, Spain and the United States were the sources of the convalescent and acute COVID-19 samples.

Under the authors' procedure: The authors estimated nucleated cell counts from reference gene primer amplification. Sequencing was performed with immunoSEQ multiplex PCR; in TCRdb, only in-frame clones are kept and a portion is missing. D and trimming come from the DNA, and the V and J calls and clone size come from that table. This sample has over 120,000 clones, with approximately 83% found just once. Trimming shortened V by 2 bases and J by 3 bases, and 11 bases separated the two germline ends. CDR3 length: 14 amino acids. CDR1 and CDR2 from the germline V gene are MDHEN and SYDVKM. Source material: peripheral blood. The sequence derives from a woman aged 55 to 70 with acute or convalescent COVID-19. The rearrangement uses TRBV28 and TRBJ2-7; perhaps TRBD1 as D (6 bases). CDR3 sequence reads: CASSLQGNHYEQYF. CDR3 DNA: TGTGCCAGCAGTTTACAGGGGAACCACTACGAGCAGTACTTC. The variable domain in full, with the rest retrieved from reference TRBV28 and TRBJ2-7, is DVKVTQSSRYLVKRTGEKVFLECVQDMDHENMFWYRQDPGLGLRLIYFSYDVKMKEKGDIPEGYSVSREKKERFSLILESASTNQTSMYLCASSLQGNHYEQYFGPGTRLTVT.